This T cell receptor beta chain was documented in a study of monozygotic twins with inflammatory bowel disease. CDR3 length: 15 residues. From germline, CDR1 is SGHAT and CDR2 FQNNGV. Making each TCR library took approximately 3.5 ug of total RNA. TCRdb re-called the 5' RACE reads and gives one entry per CDR3 protein, without DNA. Its clone listing holds about 440,000 distinct CDR3 sequences. Sequenced: blood. The gene calls are TRBV11-2 and TRBJ2-7. The clonotype originates from a human donor with ulcerative colitis or Crohn's disease, or a healthy co-twin of an affected twin (not recorded which). The CDR3 is CASSYVDGGIYEQYF.